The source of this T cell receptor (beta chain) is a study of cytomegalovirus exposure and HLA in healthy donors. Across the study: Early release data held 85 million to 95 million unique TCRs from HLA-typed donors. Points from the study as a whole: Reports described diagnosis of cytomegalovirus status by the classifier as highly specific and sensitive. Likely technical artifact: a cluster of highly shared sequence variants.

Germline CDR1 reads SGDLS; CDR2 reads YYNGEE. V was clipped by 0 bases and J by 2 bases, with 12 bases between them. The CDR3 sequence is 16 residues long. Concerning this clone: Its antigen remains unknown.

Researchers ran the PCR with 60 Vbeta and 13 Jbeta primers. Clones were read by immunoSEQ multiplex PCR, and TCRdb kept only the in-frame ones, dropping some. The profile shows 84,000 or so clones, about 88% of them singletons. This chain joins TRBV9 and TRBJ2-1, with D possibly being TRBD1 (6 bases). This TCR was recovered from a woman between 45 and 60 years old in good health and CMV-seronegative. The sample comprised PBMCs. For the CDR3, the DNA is TGTGCCAGCAGCGTAGCTTATCAGGGGACCTACAATGAGCAGTTCTTC. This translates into CASSVAYQGTYNEQFF.